The 29 T cell receptor beta chains below all came from one sample that was sequenced in a study of blood T cell repertoires in COVID-19 (TCRdb year 2020). The library was made by the immunoSEQ multiplex PCR assay. TCRdb provides this immuneACCESS table in a form limited to in-frame rearrangements. Some clones are lacking; in checked studies, under half of them reflect an unresolved V gene, and why the rest are absent is not known. For this sample there are 200,000 to 250,000 clones; around 89% appear just once. The ten biggest clones cover roughly 2.5% of the sample. Material: PBMCs or T cells enriched from blood (not recorded which). Receptors originate from a woman aged 25 to 45 who had recovered from COVID-19.

The chain couples TRBV7-6 to TRBJ1-1, with D maybe TRBD1 (5 bases). V lost 4 bases, J lost 5 bases, and 14 bases lay in between. Germline-derived CDR1 and CDR2 are SGHVS and FNYEAQ. The CDR3 runs to 14 residues. The CDR3 here is CASSSLGAATEAFF. CDR3 nucleotide sequence: TGTGCCAGCAGCTCCCTTGGGGCTGCTACTGAAGCTTTCTTT.

The chain uses TRBV14 and TRBJ2-4; TRBD2 matches at 8 bases. CDR1 is SGHDN, CDR2 FVKESK, per germline. V trimming: 1 base; J trimming: 3 bases; junction bases outside the gene matches: 2. The CDR3 spans 15 residues. The CDR3 DNA sequence: TGTGCCAGCAGCCAAGGTCGGGGGGGCAAAAACATTCAGTACTTC. The encoded protein is CASSQGRGGKNIQYF. Full variable domain (rest looked up from reference TRBV14 and TRBJ2-4): EAGVTQFPSHSVIEKGQTVTLRCDPISGHDNLYWYRRVMGKEIKFLLHFVKESKQDESGMPNNRFLAERTGGTYSTLKVQPAELEDSGVYFCASSQGRGGKNIQYFGAGTRLSVL.

The table lists this clone with a few counts. This chain links TRBV6-4 with TRBJ1-4; possibly TRBD1 for D (5 bases). This CDR3 contains 15 residues. V was clipped by 6 bases and J by 0 bases, with 11 bases between them. Per the germline V gene, CDR1 is MRHNA and CDR2 is SNTAGT. CDR3 in amino acids: CASSQSGATNEKLFF. The CDR3 DNA is TGTGCCAGCAGCCAGTCGGGGGCAACTAATGAAAAACTGTTTTTT.

This clone was counted between two and nine times. The DNA for the CDR3 is TGTGCCAGCACCCCTGGGGGGGGTTCCTACACTGAAGCTTTCTTT. It specifies CASTPGGGSYTEAFF. The chain is built from TRBV7-9 and TRBJ1-1; possible D gene TRBD1, 5 bases. The CDR3 is 15 amino acids. V lost 7 bases and J 3 bases, leaving 18 bases between the germline ends. Germline lookup yields CDR1 SEHNR and CDR2 FQNEAQ (reference sequence).

The CDR3 here is CASSHSRGAHGYTF. The CDR3 coding sequence is TGTGCCAGCAGCCATTCGCGGGGGGCTCATGGCTACACCTTC. The chain joins TRBV7-9 to TRBJ1-2, with D maybe TRBD1 (6 bases). Trimming took off 5 bases at V and 6 bases at J, with 16 bases between the two ends. Germline CDR1 and CDR2: SEHNR and FQNEAQ (reference sequence). CDR3 length: 14 amino acids.

The chain employs TRBV6-5 and TRBJ2-5; D possibly corresponds to TRBD2 (6 bases). The CDR3 totals 14 residues. V was pared by 6 bases and J by 5 bases, with 16 bases between. Germline loops: CDR1 MNHEY, CDR2 SVGAGI. The CDR3 spells CASSRGPSVETQYF. The CDR3 DNA sequence: TGTGCCAGCAGCCGCGGCCCTAGCGTCGAGACCCAGTACTTC.

The CDR3 loop is CASAKGTGELFF. CDR3 DNA: TGTGCCAGCGCCAAGGGGACCGGGGAGCTGTTTTTT. The chain uses TRBV27 and TRBJ2-2; TRBD1 is a possible D gene (5 bases). CDR3 length: 12 residues. V was pared by 8 bases and J by 5 bases, with 9 bases between. Germline-derived CDR1 and CDR2 are MNHEY and SMNVEV (reference sequence).

This chain joins TRBV5-1 and TRBJ2-5; 8 bases fit TRBD2. The CDR3 length is 15 residues. The V gene end was trimmed by 1 base and the J gene end by 4 bases; junction bases not matched to a gene: 6. Germline V lookup: CDR1 SGHRS, CDR2 YFSETQ. CDR3 coding DNA: TGCGCCAGCAGCTTGAAAGGCCTAGCGGGAGAGACCCAGTACTTC. Amino acids: CASSLKGLAGETQYF.

V gene TRBV5-6 combines with J gene TRBJ2-5; the match to TRBD2 covers 8 bases. With V trimmed by 4 bases and J by 7 bases, 15 bases remained unmatched. The germline V gene has CDR1 SGHDT and CDR2 YYEEEE. The CDR3 contains 16 residues. The CDR3 coding sequence is TGTGCCAGCAGCCACCGGGGGACGGGGGGGCTTGGGACCCAGTACTTC. It is translated as CASSHRGTGGLGTQYF.

The V call is TRBV4-1, the J call TRBJ2-3, with 12 nucleotides matching TRBD2. This CDR3 has 17 amino acids. Trimming at V came to 2 bases and at J to 3 bases, leaving 6 bases not matched to a gene. The germline CDR1 and CDR2 sequences are MGHRA and YSYEKL. In DNA, the CDR3 is TGCGCCAGCAGCCAACATCTAGCGGGGGGGCTTACAGATACGCAGTATTTT. Translated: CASSQHLAGGLTDTQYF.

The genes are TRBV18 and TRBJ2-5; D is possibly TRBD1 (5 bases). CDR3 size: 14 residues. The V end was cut by 3 bases, the J end by 0 bases, with 8 bases between. The germline CDR1 and CDR2 sequences are KGHSH and LQKENI. The CDR3 protein is CASSPGRDQETQYF. CDR3 nucleotide sequence: TGTGCCAGCTCACCGGGCAGGGACCAAGAGACCCAGTACTTC. The complete variable domain, with remaining parts taken from reference TRBV18 and TRBJ2-5, reads NAGVMQNPRHLVRRRGQEARLRCSPMKGHSHVYWYRQLPEEGLKFMVYLQKENIIDESGMPKERFSAEFPKEGPSILRIQQVVRGDSAAYFCASSPGRDQETQYFGPGTRLLVL.

This chain links TRBV5-1 with TRBJ1-4; TRBD1 matches 9 bases. Germline-derived CDR1 and CDR2 are SGHRS and YFSETQ. Germline trimming cut 2 bases from V and 5 bases from J; bases unmatched to any gene: 4. The CDR3 covers 15 residues. DNA for the CDR3: TGCGCCAGCAGCTTAATAGGACAGGGGAATGAAAAACTGTTTTTT. This codes for CASSLIGQGNEKLFF.

CDR3 nucleotide sequence: TGCGCCAGCAGCTTGGAATCCCCGACAGGGAGACAGCCCCAGCATTTT. Translating gives CASSLESPTGRQPQHF. The rearrangement uses TRBV5-1 and TRBJ1-5; TRBD1 agrees at 7 bases. This CDR3 spans 16 amino acids. V trimming: 0 bases; J trimming: 7 bases; junction bases outside the gene matches: 10. From germline, CDR1 is SGHRS and CDR2 YFSETQ.

V gene TRBV24-1 combines with J gene TRBJ2-2; tentative D call: TRBD1 (5 bases). V was clipped by 4 bases and J by 6 bases, with 14 bases between them. The CDR3 contains 15 residues. Germline CDR1 and CDR2: KGHDR and SFDVKD. This chain's CDR3 is CATSDPSTAPGELFF. Here the CDR3 DNA reads TGTGCCACCAGTGACCCTTCGACAGCCCCCGGGGAGCTGTTTTTT.

The chain joins TRBV3-1 (or the pseudogene TRBV3-2) to TRBJ1-5; the D gene is possibly TRBD1 (6 bases). The ends were cut back, 0 bases at V and 6 bases at J, with 12 bases in the middle. The V gene's germline CDR1 is LGHDT and CDR2 YNNKEL (reference sequence). The CDR3 spans 15 residues. CDR3 in DNA: TGTGCCAGCAGCCAAGAAGCTGGGGGCGGTCAGCCCCAGCATTTT. Translating it yields CASSQEAGGGQPQHF.

V usage is TRBV3-1 (or the pseudogene TRBV3-2) and J usage is TRBJ1-2; D gene unclear. This CDR3 is built from 12 residues. V lost 4 bases, J lost 1 base, and 4 bases lay in between. The germline CDR1 and CDR2 sequences are LGHDT and YNNKEL (reference sequence). CDR3 in amino acids: CASSPNNYGYTF. Written as DNA, the CDR3 is TGTGCCAGCAGCCCCAATAACTATGGCTACACCTTC.

V is TRBV29-1 and J is TRBJ1-2; tentative D call: TRBD1 (6 bases). V lost 4 bases to trimming and J lost 4 bases, with 13 bases between them. This CDR3 has 13 amino acids. CDR1 SQVTM and CDR2 ANQGSEA come from the germline V gene. The CDR3 DNA reads as TGCAGCGTTGTTCAGGGGTTAGCCTATGGCTACACCTTC. Amino acid sequence: CSVVQGLAYGYTF.

The chain recombines TRBV11-3 with TRBJ2-1; 9 bases agree with TRBD2. The germline CDR1 and CDR2 sequences are SGHNT and YENEEA. Unmatched junction bases numbered 8, after V lost 4 bases and J lost 7 bases. This CDR3 is 15 amino acids long. CDR3 nucleotides: TGTGCCAGCAGCTCGTCTAGCGGGGTTCGGAATGAGCAGTTCTTC. This codes for CASSSSSGVRNEQFF.

For the CDR3, the DNA is TGTGCCAGCAGCTCAGGAGGGCAGAACCCCTACGAGCAGTACTTC. Translation gives CASSSGGQNPYEQYF. V is TRBV7-2 and J is TRBJ2-7; D may be TRBD2 (6 bases). The CDR3 runs to 15 residues. Germline V gene sequence: CDR1 SGHTA, CDR2 FQGNSA. Trimming left V 4 bases short and J 2 bases short, with 15 bases between.

The gene calls are TRBV2 and TRBJ2-3, with 8 bases lining up with TRBD2. Germline CDR1 reads SNHLY; CDR2 reads FYNNEI. With V trimmed by 7 bases and J by 6 bases, 15 bases remained unmatched. The CDR3 contains 16 residues. The CDR3 sequence: CASTLRRGADWDTQYF. The CDR3 nucleotides are TGTGCCAGCACCCTCCGGCGGGGGGCCGATTGGGATACGCAGTATTTT.

The chain employs TRBV6-5 and TRBJ1-4, with a tentative D call TRBD1 (6 bases). CDR3 length: 15 residues. The germline V and J ends were trimmed by 6 bases and 3 bases, with 14 bases remaining between them. Per the germline V gene, CDR1 is MNHEY and CDR2 is SVGAGI. The CDR3 protein is CASRGWTVANEKLFF. CDR3 DNA sequence: TGTGCCAGCAGGGGGTGGACAGTTGCTAATGAAAAACTGTTTTTT.

The V call is TRBV3-1 (or the pseudogene TRBV3-2), the J call TRBJ2-7, with D unresolved. Germline V gene sequence: CDR1 LGHDT, CDR2 YNNKEL (reference sequence). V dropped 1 base and J dropped 2 bases, with 9 bases sitting between them. The CDR3 extends over 14 amino acids. CDR3 DNA sequence: TGTGCCAGCAGCCAAGTTGCGGCCACCTACGAGCAGTACTTC. Amino acids: CASSQVAATYEQYF.

CDR3 sequence reads: CASSQNPSGGIYNEQFF. In nucleotides, the CDR3 is TGTGCCAGCAGCCAGAACCCCAGCGGGGGGATCTACAATGAGCAGTTCTTC. This chain joins TRBV4-2 and TRBJ2-1; 9 nucleotides line up with TRBD2. CDR3 length: 17 residues. V trimming: 3 bases; J trimming: 3 bases; junction bases outside the gene matches: 9. Germline V gene sequence: CDR1 LGHNA, CDR2 YNFKEQ.

The V and J genes are TRBV7-3 and TRBJ2-2; D uncertain. V gave up 5 bases and J gave up 1 base, with 11 bases separating them. CDR3 size: 15 residues. Germline values: CDR1 SGHTA, CDR2 FQGTGA. The CDR3 reads CASSRTRQNTGELFF. The CDR3 DNA reads TGTGCCAGCAGCCGAACCCGACAGAACACCGGGGAGCTGTTTTTT.

The V call is TRBV12-3 or TRBV12-4, the J call TRBJ1-1; unclear D gene. Trimming removed 3 bases from V and 5 bases from J, with 7 bases in between. This CDR3 region has 12 residues. The CDR3 loop is CASSFEGTEAFF. The CDR3 DNA reads as TGTGCCAGCAGTTTTGAGGGAACTGAAGCTTTCTTT.

This clone occurred a few times. CDR3 bases: TGTGCCAGCAGAACGGGGGGGTCTTTTGGCTACACCTTC. Its protein product is CASRTGGSFGYTF. The V gene is TRBV5-4, the J gene TRBJ1-2; possible D gene TRBD1, 5 bases. V lost 5 bases and J lost 7, with 15 bases in between. Germline V lookup: CDR1 SGHNT, CDR2 YYREEE (reference sequence). The CDR3 runs to 13 residues.

The chain combines TRBV6-6 with TRBJ2-1; D possibly corresponds to TRBD2 (6 bases). Trimming shortened V by 6 bases and J by 6 bases, and 6 bases separated the two germline ends. Germline V lookup: CDR1 MNHNY, CDR2 SVGAGI (reference sequence). CDR3 length equals 11 residues. In DNA, the CDR3 is TGTGCCAGCAGGGGGGGCAATGAGCAGTTCTTC. Protein: CASRGGNEQFF.

This clone appeared once. V usage is TRBV23-1 and J usage is TRBJ1-6; D ambiguous. TRBV23-1 is given ORF status, its function remaining uncertain. This CDR3 spans 16 amino acids. With 3 bases removed from V and 9 bases from J, the gap between germline ends came to 18 bases. CDR3: CASSHQRETGSSPLHF. As DNA, the CDR3 is TGCGCCAGCAGTCACCAACGAGAAACGGGGAGTTCACCCCTCCACTTT.

Comments on this clone: The identical CDR3 is also encoded by other nucleotide sequences in the sample. The V call is TRBV5-1, the J call TRBJ1-1; the match to TRBD1 covers 11 bases. This CDR3 comprises 15 residues. CDR1 and CDR2 from the germline V gene are SGHRS and YFSETQ. V shed 0 bases, J shed 5 bases, and the junction held 3 bases outside the gene matches. CDR3 sequence: CASSLAGTGGTEAFF. CDR3 sequence (DNA): TGCGCCAGCAGCTTGGCCGGGACAGGGGGAACTGAAGCTTTCTTT.